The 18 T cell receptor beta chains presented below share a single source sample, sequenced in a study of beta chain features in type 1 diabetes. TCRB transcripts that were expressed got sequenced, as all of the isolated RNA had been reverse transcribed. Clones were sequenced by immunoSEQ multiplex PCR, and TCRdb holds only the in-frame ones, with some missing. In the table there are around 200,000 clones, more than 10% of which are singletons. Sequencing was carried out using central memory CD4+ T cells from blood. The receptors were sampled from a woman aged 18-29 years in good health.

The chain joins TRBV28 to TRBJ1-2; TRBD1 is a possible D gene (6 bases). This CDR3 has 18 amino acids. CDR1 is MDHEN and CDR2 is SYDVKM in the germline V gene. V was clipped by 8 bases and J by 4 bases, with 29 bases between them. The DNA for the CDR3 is TGTGCCAGCGGAGCACAGGGCTTTGGGCAGTCCTTGTTCTATGGCTACACCTTC. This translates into CASGAQGFGQSLFYGYTF.

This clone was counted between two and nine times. The CDR3, as DNA: TGTGCCAGCAGTCCTTCCACAGGGGGGTTTATCCGGGAGCTGTTTTTT. Translating it yields CASSPSTGGFIRELFF. This rearrangement joins TRBV6-6 to TRBJ2-2; 8 nucleotides align to TRBD1. CDR3 length equals 16 residues. CDR1 and CDR2 (germline): MNHNY, SVGAGI (reference sequence). J was trimmed by 9 bases and V by 5 bases; bases with no gene match: 14.

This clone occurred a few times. The CDR3 region is CASSLRPTGGDEQYF. In DNA, the CDR3 is TGTGCCAGCAGCCTGCGACCTACGGGAGGGGACGAGCAGTACTTC. This rearrangement joins TRBV11-2 to TRBJ2-7, with 8 bases identical to TRBD2. The CDR3 has 15 residues. The V gene end was trimmed by 5 bases and the J gene end by 5 bases; junction bases not matched to a gene: 11. Germline V lookup: CDR1 SGHAT, CDR2 FQNNGV. Supplemented by reference TRBV11-2 and TRBJ2-7, the full variable domain reads EAGVAQSPRYKIIEKRQSVAFWCNPISGHATLYWYQQILGQGPKLLIQFQNNGVVDDSQLPKDRFSAERLKGVDSTLKIQPAKLEDSAVYLCASSLRPTGGDEQYFGPGTRLTVT.

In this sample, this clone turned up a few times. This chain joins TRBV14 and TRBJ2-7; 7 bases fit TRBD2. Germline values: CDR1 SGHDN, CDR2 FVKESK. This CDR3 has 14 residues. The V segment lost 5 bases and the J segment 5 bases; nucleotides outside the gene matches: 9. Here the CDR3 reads CASSWSGILDEQYF. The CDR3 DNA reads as TGTGCCAGCAGCTGGAGCGGGATTCTCGACGAGCAGTACTTC. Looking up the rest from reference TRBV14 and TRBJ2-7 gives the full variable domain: EAGVTQFPSHSVIEKGQTVTLRCDPISGHDNLYWYRRVMGKEIKFLLHFVKESKQDESGMPNNRFLAERTGGTYSTLKVQPAELEDSGVYFCASSWSGILDEQYFGPGTRLTVT.

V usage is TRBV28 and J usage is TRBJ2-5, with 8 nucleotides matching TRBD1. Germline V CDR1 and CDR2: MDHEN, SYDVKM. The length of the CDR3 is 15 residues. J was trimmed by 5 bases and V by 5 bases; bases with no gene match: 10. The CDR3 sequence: CASSPLGQGGETQYF. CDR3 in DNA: TGTGCCAGCAGTCCCTTAGGACAGGGTGGGGAGACCCAGTACTTC.

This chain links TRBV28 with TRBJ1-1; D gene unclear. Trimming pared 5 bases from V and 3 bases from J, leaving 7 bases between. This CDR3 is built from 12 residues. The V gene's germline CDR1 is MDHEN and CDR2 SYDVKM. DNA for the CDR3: TGTGCCAGCAGTGATCGAGACACTGAAGCTTTCTTT. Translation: CASSDRDTEAFF.

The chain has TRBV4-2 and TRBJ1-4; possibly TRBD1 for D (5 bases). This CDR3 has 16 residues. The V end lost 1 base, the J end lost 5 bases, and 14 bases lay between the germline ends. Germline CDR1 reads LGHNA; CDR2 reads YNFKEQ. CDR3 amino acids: CASSQVLVAGNEKLFF. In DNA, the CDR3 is TGTGCCAGCAGCCAAGTTCTAGTGGCAGGGAATGAAAAACTGTTTTTT.

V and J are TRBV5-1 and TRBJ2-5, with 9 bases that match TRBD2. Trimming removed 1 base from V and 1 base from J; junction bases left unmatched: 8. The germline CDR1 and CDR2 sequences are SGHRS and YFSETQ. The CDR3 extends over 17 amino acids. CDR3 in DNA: TGCGCCAGCAGCTTGAATTTAGCGGGAGCAGGCCAAGAGACCCAGTACTTC. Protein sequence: CASSLNLAGAGQETQYF.

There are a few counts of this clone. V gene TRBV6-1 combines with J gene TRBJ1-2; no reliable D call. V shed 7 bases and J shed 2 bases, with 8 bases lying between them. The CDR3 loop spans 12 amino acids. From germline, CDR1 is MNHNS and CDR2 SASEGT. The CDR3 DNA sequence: TGTGCCAGCATGGAGGGAAACTATGGCTACACCTTC. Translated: CASMEGNYGYTF.

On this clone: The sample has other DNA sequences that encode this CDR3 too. The CDR3 sequence: CAWSVGVSGANVLTF. The CDR3 DNA reads as TGTGCCTGGAGTGTAGGGGTCTCTGGGGCCAACGTCCTGACTTTC. J is TRBJ2-6 and V is TRBV30, with D possibly being TRBD1 (5 bases). This CDR3 has 15 residues. Germline CDR1 GTSNPN, CDR2 SVGIG (reference sequence). The V end lost 0 bases, the J end lost 0 bases, and 6 bases lay between the germline ends. Using reference TRBV30 and TRBJ2-6 for the parts outside the CDR3, the full variable domain is SQTIHQWPATLVQPVGSPLSLECTVEGTSNPNLYWYRQAAGRGLQLLFYSVGIGQISSEVPQNLSASRPQDRQFILSSKKLLLSDSGFYLCAWSVGVSGANVLTFGAGSRLTVL.

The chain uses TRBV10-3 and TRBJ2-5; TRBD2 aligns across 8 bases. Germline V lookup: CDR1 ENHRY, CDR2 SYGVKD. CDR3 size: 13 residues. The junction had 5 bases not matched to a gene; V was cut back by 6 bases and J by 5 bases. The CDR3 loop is CAISGGLGETQYF. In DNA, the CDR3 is TGTGCCATCAGCGGGGGACTAGGGGAGACCCAGTACTTC.

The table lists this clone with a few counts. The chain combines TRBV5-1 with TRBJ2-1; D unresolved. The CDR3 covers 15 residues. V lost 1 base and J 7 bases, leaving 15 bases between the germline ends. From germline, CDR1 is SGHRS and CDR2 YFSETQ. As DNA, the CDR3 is TGCGCCAGCAGCTTGTCGTCAGGATCATGGAATGAGCAGTTCTTC. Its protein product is CASSLSSGSWNEQFF. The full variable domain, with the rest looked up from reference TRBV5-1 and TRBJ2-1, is KAGVTQTPRYLIKTRGQQVTLSCSPISGHRSVSWYQQTPGQGLQFLFEYFSETQRNKGNFPGRFSGRQFSNSRSEMNVSTLELGDSALYLCASSLSSGSWNEQFFGPGTRLTVL.

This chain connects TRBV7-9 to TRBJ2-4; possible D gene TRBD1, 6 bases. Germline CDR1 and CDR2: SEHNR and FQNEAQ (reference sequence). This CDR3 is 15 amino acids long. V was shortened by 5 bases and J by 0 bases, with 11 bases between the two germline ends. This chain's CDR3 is CASSPNRVAKNIQYF. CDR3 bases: TGTGCCAGCAGCCCCAACAGGGTAGCCAAAAACATTCAGTACTTC.

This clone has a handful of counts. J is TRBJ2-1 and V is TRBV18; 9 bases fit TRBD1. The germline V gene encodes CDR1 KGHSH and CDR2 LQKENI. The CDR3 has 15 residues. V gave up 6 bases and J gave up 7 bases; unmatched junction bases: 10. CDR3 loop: CASSLAGTGRNEQFF. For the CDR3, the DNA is TGTGCCAGCTCGCTAGCCGGGACAGGGAGAAATGAGCAGTTCTTC.

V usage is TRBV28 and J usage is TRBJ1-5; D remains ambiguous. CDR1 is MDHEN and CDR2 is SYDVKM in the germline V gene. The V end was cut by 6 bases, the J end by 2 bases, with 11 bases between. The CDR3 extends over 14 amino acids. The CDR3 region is CASRGPGGNQPQHF. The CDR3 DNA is TGTGCCAGCAGAGGACCCGGGGGCAATCAGCCCCAGCATTTT.

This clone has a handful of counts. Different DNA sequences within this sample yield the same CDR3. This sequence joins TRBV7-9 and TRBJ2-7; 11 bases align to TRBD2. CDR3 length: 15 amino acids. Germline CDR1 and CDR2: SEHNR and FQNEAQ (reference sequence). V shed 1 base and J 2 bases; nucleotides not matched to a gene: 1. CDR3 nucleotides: TGTGCCAGCAGCTTAGGACTAGCGGGGACCTACGAGCAGTACTTC. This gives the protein CASSLGLAGTYEQYF.

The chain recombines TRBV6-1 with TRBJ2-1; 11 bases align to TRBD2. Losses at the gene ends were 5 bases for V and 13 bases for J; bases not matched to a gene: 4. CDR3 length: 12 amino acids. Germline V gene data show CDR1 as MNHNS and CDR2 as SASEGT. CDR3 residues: CASSSLAGVQFF. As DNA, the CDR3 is TGTGCCAGCAGTTCACTAGCGGGAGTACAGTTCTTC.

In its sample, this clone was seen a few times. The CDR3 loop reads CASSQRTGAYEQYF. In nucleotides, the CDR3 is TGTGCCAGCAGCCAACGGACAGGGGCCTACGAGCAGTACTTC. The J gene is TRBJ2-7, the V gene TRBV7-2, with TRBD1 matching over 9 bases. The CDR3 is 14 amino acids. V was pared by 5 bases and J by 2 bases, with 4 bases of the junction left unmatched. Germline-derived CDR1 and CDR2 are SGHTA and FQGNSA. Supplemented by reference TRBV7-2 and TRBJ2-7, the full variable domain reads GAGVSQSPSNKVTEKGKDVELRCDPISGHTALYWYRQSLGQGLEFLIYFQGNSAPDKSGLPSDRFSAERTGGSVSTLTIQRTQQEDSAVYLCASSQRTGAYEQYFGPGTRLTVT.